The 17 T cell receptor beta chains presented below share a single source sample, sequenced in a study of T cells in localized non-small cell lung cancer. Generated by immunoSEQ multiplex PCR, the TCRdb table keeps only in-frame clones and is missing some. The table records some 10,000 clones, 80% to 90% of them present only once. This specimen consisted of peripheral blood, obtained before any cancer treatment. The source of these receptors is a male donor aged 60 or over with stage III lung adenocarcinoma.

The chain combines TRBV7-4 with TRBJ2-7; 10 bases fit TRBD2. The trim removed 2 bases at V and 9 bases at J, leaving 4 bases unmatched. Per the germline V gene, CDR1 is SGHVT and CDR2 is SQSDAQ. CDR3 size: 13 residues. The CDR3: CASSLSPSGRQYF. The CDR3 DNA sequence: TGTGCCAGCAGCTTAAGCCCTAGCGGGAGGCAGTACTTC.

This clone was seen a single time. CDR3 loop: CASSEGPWDEKLFF. The CDR3 nucleotides read TGTGCCAGCAGTGAGGGCCCGTGGGATGAAAAACTGTTTTTT. The J gene is TRBJ1-4, the V gene TRBV2; D is unclear. The V gene lost 3 bases and the J gene lost 6 bases, with 11 bases spanning the gap. The germline CDR1 and CDR2 sequences are SNHLY and FYNNEI. The CDR3 covers 14 residues.

V usage is TRBV6-5 and J usage is TRBJ1-5; D gene uncertain. The CDR3 contains 12 residues. V lost 8 bases and J lost 7, with 12 bases in between. The germline V gene encodes CDR1 MNHEY and CDR2 SVGAGI. CDR3 region: CASGLTGQPQHF. CDR3 nucleotides: TGTGCCAGCGGCTTGACGGGCCAGCCCCAGCATTTT.

The chain carries TRBV7-2 and TRBJ2-7; 7 positions agree with TRBD1. V dropped 3 bases and J dropped 2; count of bases not matched to a gene: 4. From germline, CDR1 is SGHTA and CDR2 FQGNSA. The CDR3 sequence is 14 residues long. In nucleotides, the CDR3 is TGTGCCAGCAGCTTTCAGGGACAGCCCTACGAGCAGTACTTC. It is translated as CASSFQGQPYEQYF.

The chain couples TRBV4-3 to TRBJ2-2; D may match TRBD1 or TRBD2 (5 bases each). Germline V lookup: CDR1 LGHNA, CDR2 YSLEER. The CDR3 consists of 18 residues. The V end was cut by 0 bases, the J end by 2 bases, with 16 bases between. In DNA form, the CDR3 reads TGCGCCAGCAGCCAAGACCCAAGGACCGGGACCAACACCGGGGAGCTGTTTTTT. This codes for CASSQDPRTGTNTGELFF.

This clone is deemed large. The chain employs TRBV5-1 and TRBJ1-4, with 7 bases fitting TRBD1. The trim removed 3 bases at V and 8 bases at J, leaving 7 bases unmatched. This CDR3 is built from 14 residues. CDR1 is SGHRS and CDR2 is YFSETQ in the germline V gene. This CDR3 is CASSYTGQAEKLFF. The CDR3 nucleotides read TGCGCCAGCAGCTACACAGGACAGGCCGAAAAACTGTTTTTT.

The genes are TRBV7-2 and TRBJ1-5, with D maybe TRBD1 (5 bases). The CDR3 has 15 residues. Deletions cut 5 bases from V and 0 bases from J, with 11 bases between. Germline-derived CDR1 and CDR2 are SGHTA and FQGNSA. Here the CDR3 reads CASSQWGHSNQPQHF. The CDR3, as DNA: TGTGCCAGCAGCCAATGGGGCCATAGCAATCAGCCCCAGCATTTT.

This sequence joins TRBV7-2 and TRBJ2-1; 7 bases match TRBD2. CDR3 length: 12 amino acids. Germline CDR1 SGHTA, CDR2 FQGNSA. V was clipped by 5 bases and J by 10 bases; unmatched bases: 5. For the CDR3, the DNA is TGTGCCAGCAGCCTCTTGACTAGCGAGCAGTTCTTC. Protein: CASSLLTSEQFF.

This clone was counted once. This chain joins TRBV7-2 and TRBJ1-1, with D possibly being TRBD1 (5 bases). The CDR3 is 13 residues long. V gave up 4 bases and J gave up 5 bases, with 11 bases separating them. Germline CDR1 is SGHTA and CDR2 is FQGNSA. The CDR3 sequence: CASSSSWGTEAFF. CDR3 nucleotide sequence: TGTGCCAGCAGCTCTTCCTGGGGGACTGAAGCTTTCTTT.

The gene calls are TRBV21-1 and TRBJ1-5; the table's TRBD1 call for D was not verified on the DNA. TRBV21-1 is a pseudogene segment. The length of the CDR3 is 16 residues. CDR3 in amino acids: CASSITGSYSNQPQHF. The CDR3 region has the DNA TGTGCCAGCAGCATTACAGGATCTTATAGCAATCAGCCCCAGCATTTT.

This clone was observed a few times. This chain uses TRBV7-2 with TRBJ2-5; 7 positions agree with TRBD1. Germline CDR1 reads SGHTA; CDR2 reads FQGNSA. The CDR3 length is 17 residues. With 5 bases clipped from V and 1 base from J, the junction kept 13 bases outside the gene matches. CDR3 DNA: TGTGCCAGCAGCCCCGGGAACCGGGACAGAGTCCAAGAGACCCAGTACTTC. It encodes CASSPGNRDRVQETQYF.

This clone was observed a handful of times. The CDR3 is CASSQEGPEAFF. In DNA form, the CDR3 reads TGCGCCAGCAGCCAAGAAGGCCCTGAAGCTTTCTTT. V is TRBV4-1 and J is TRBJ1-1, with D unresolved. The V end was cut by 0 bases, the J end by 6 bases, with 5 bases between. The CDR3 sequence is 12 residues long. The germline V gene has CDR1 MGHRA and CDR2 YSYEKL.

The V call is TRBV5-6, the J call TRBJ2-1; D perhaps matches TRBD2 (6 bases). Trimming removed 0 bases at V and 9 bases at J, with 7 bases between. Germline assignment: CDR1 SGHDT and CDR2 YYEEEE. The CDR3 is made up of 12 amino acids. Here the CDR3 reads CASSLVGGEQFF. The CDR3 DNA follows: TGTGCCAGCAGCTTGGTGGGAGGTGAGCAGTTCTTC.

The V and J genes are TRBV9 and TRBJ2-5, with D perhaps TRBD1 (6 bases). The CDR3 is 16 amino acids. Germline V CDR1 and CDR2: SGDLS, YYNGEE. Trimming removed 2 bases at V and 2 bases at J, with 16 bases between. The CDR3 spells CASSVSGVPLQETQYF. CDR3 bases: TGTGCCAGCAGCGTTTCAGGGGTACCGCTTCAAGAGACCCAGTACTTC.

This clone was seen more than once but under ten times. V and J are TRBV7-9 and TRBJ2-4; weak D call: TRBD2 (5 bases). CDR1 SEHNR and CDR2 FQNEAQ come from the germline V gene (reference sequence). The CDR3 has 14 residues. Trimming stripped 5 bases from V and 7 bases from J, with 15 bases between. Here the CDR3 DNA reads TGTGCCAGCAGCGCATCGGGGTCACAGAACATTCAGTACTTC. Translated: CASSASGSQNIQYF.

The chain uses TRBV28 and TRBJ1-5; 8 bases map to TRBD1. This CDR3 has 15 residues. The germline gives CDR1 MDHEN, CDR2 SYDVKM. The J segment lost 5 bases and the V segment lost 5 bases, leaving 8 bases of the junction unmatched. The CDR3 region has the DNA TGTGCCAGCAGTACGCAGGGGGCAGGAGATCAGCCCCAGCATTTT. Translating gives CASSTQGAGDQPQHF.

This CDR3 reads CAISESYSWGAGETQYF. CDR3 DNA sequence: TGTGCCATCAGTGAGTCCTACTCGTGGGGGGCCGGGGAGACCCAGTACTTC. The chain joins TRBV10-3 to TRBJ2-5; D assignment may be TRBD1 or TRBD2 (6 bases each). Germline V gives CDR1 ENHRY, CDR2 SYGVKD. This CDR3 spans 17 amino acids. V was shortened by 0 bases and J by 5 bases, with 19 bases between the two germline ends.